Each of the 11 T cell receptor beta chains below was sequenced from the same sample in a study of blood T cell repertoires in COVID-19. This table comes from immunoSEQ multiplex PCR, and its TCRdb copy is limited to in-frame clones, with some not included. The data contain approximately 77,000 clones, around three quarters of them singletons. Material: peripheral blood. These receptors were taken from a woman aged 70-85 years with acute or convalescent COVID-19.

The CDR3 loop is CASRGGQGNSYNSPLHF. In nucleotides, the CDR3 is TGTGCCAGTAGAGGGGGACAGGGGAACTCCTATAATTCACCCCTCCACTTT. The rearrangement links TRBV19 to TRBJ1-6; 10 bases match TRBD1. After removal of 6 bases from V and 0 bases from J, the junction contained 5 bases not matched to a gene. The germline V gene encodes CDR1 LNHDA and CDR2 SQIVND (reference sequence). This CDR3 contains 17 residues. The entire variable domain, with the rest obtained from reference TRBV19 and TRBJ1-6, is as follows: DGGITQSPKYLFRKEGQNVTLSCEQNLNHDAMYWYRQDPGQGLRLIYYSQIVNDFQKGDIAEGYSVSREKKESFPLTVTSAQKNPTAFYLCASRGGQGNSYNSPLHFGNGTRLTVT.

The rearrangement joins TRBV7-9 to TRBJ1-1; a weak D match, TRBD1 (5 bases). CDR1 is SEHNR and CDR2 is FQNEAQ in the germline V gene (reference sequence). Between the trimmed V and J ends, which lost 2 bases and 10 bases, there was a span of 17 bases. The CDR3 covers 14 residues. CDR3 sequence reads: CASSLNPQGIVAFF. Here the CDR3 DNA reads TGTGCCAGCAGCTTAAACCCCCAGGGTATCGTAGCTTTCTTT.

This chain connects TRBV10-1 to TRBJ1-5, with 7 bases aligning to TRBD1. The trim removed 3 bases at V and 6 bases at J, leaving 17 bases unmatched. Germline V lookup: CDR1 WNHNN, CDR2 SYGVQD (reference sequence). The CDR3 covers 18 residues. The CDR3 DNA reads TGCGCCAGCAGTGACCGACCAGGGGAGCCAGGGGGTTGTCAGCCCCAGCATTTT. Amino acids: CASSDRPGEPGGCQPQHF.

This chain links TRBV24-1 with TRBJ2-7; 8 bases agree with TRBD1. This CDR3 region has 16 residues. Germline V CDR1 and CDR2: KGHDR, SFDVKD. V was pared by 4 bases and J by 2 bases, with 9 bases of the junction left unmatched. CDR3 amino acids: CATSDPGQGNAYEQYF. CDR3 coding DNA: TGTGCCACCAGTGACCCCGGACAGGGTAACGCCTACGAGCAGTACTTC.

The rearrangement joins TRBV21-1 to TRBJ2-3; TRBD2 was called by the table and not checked on the DNA. TRBV21-1 is an annotated pseudogene. The CDR3 totals 17 residues. The CDR3 spells CASSKDVRAGDTDTQYF. CDR3 nucleotide sequence: TGTGCCAGCAGCAAAGACGTAAGGGCGGGGGACACAGATACGCAGTATTTT.

The CDR3 is CASSEGQNQETQYF. In DNA, the CDR3 is TGTGCCAGCAGTGAGGGACAGAACCAAGAGACCCAGTACTTC. The genes are TRBV2 and TRBJ2-5, with TRBD1 matching 7 bases. Trimming removed 3 bases from V and 0 bases from J; junction bases left unmatched: 1. The CDR3 is 14 amino acids. CDR1 and CDR2 (germline): SNHLY, FYNNEI.

The genes are TRBV19 and TRBJ1-4; 8 nucleotides line up with TRBD1. This CDR3 is 15 amino acids long. V gave up 6 bases and J gave up 4 bases; unmatched junction bases: 7. Germline V lookup: CDR1 LNHDA, CDR2 SQIVND (reference sequence). The CDR3 protein is CASSHGQGYNEKLFF. CDR3 DNA sequence: TGTGCCAGTAGCCACGGACAGGGATATAATGAAAAACTGTTTTTT. The full variable domain, rest sourced from reference TRBV19 and TRBJ1-4, is DGGITQSPKYLFRKEGQNVTLSCEQNLNHDAMYWYRQDPGQGLRLIYYSQIVNDFQKGDIAEGYSVSREKKESFPLTVTSAQKNPTAFYLCASSHGQGYNEKLFFGSGTQLSVL.

V usage is TRBV9 and J usage is TRBJ2-2, with 8 bases aligning to TRBD2. The CDR3 length is 16 residues. The V gene's germline CDR1 is SGDLS and CDR2 YYNGEE. Trimming took 2 bases from V and 8 from J; bases not matched to a gene: 11. As DNA, the CDR3 is TGTGCCAGCAGCGTCACCGGGGGGGCGATGGTAGGGGAGCTGTTTTTT. This encodes CASSVTGGAMVGELFF.

The rearrangement uses TRBV7-8 and TRBJ1-2; D gene unclear. The V and J ends lost 5 bases and 2 bases respectively, with 15 bases between them. The CDR3 has 15 residues. Looked up from germline, CDR1 is SGHVS and CDR2 is FQNEAQ. CDR3 loop: CASSKRRGGNYGYTF. In DNA, the CDR3 is TGTGCCAGCAGCAAAAGACGGGGAGGAAACTATGGCTACACCTTC.

The V and J genes are TRBV4-3 and TRBJ1-2, with D perhaps TRBD1 (5 bases). CDR1 is LGHNA, CDR2 YSLEER, per germline. The CDR3 has 16 residues. The ends were cut back, 0 bases at V and 3 bases at J, with 14 bases in the middle. CDR3 DNA: TGCGCCAGCAGCCAAGAGTATTCGAAAGGGGACTATGGCTACACCTTC. Translated: CASSQEYSKGDYGYTF.

The CDR3 region is CSASYLAGVNEQFF. Here the CDR3 DNA reads TGCAGTGCTAGTTACCTAGCGGGAGTCAATGAGCAGTTCTTC. V and J are TRBV20-1 and TRBJ2-1, with TRBD2 matching over 10 bases. The CDR3 totals 14 residues. Per the germline V gene, CDR1 is DFQATT and CDR2 is SNEGSKA (reference sequence). V lost 3 bases and J lost 6; bases outside the gene matches: 5.